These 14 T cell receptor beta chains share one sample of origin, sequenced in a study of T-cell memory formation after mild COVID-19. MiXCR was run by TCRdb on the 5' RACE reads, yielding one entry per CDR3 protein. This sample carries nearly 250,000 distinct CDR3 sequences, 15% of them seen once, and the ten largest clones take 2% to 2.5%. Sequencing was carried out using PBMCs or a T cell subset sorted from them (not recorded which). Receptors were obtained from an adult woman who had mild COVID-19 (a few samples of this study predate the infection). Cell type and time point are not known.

Here the CDR3 reads CAIMGRPSGSGNEQFF. In DNA, the CDR3 is TGTGCCATCATGGGGCGGCCTAGCGGGAGTGGTAATGAGCAGTTCTTC. The rearrangement uses TRBV10-3 and TRBJ2-1, with 10 bases aligning to TRBD2. This CDR3 is 16 amino acids long. Germline values: CDR1 ENHRY, CDR2 SYGVKD. V lost 7 bases, J lost 7 bases, and 13 bases stayed unmatched.

CDR3 protein: CASSRMVGIAANTEAFF. The CDR3 nucleotides read TGCGCCAGCAGCCGGATGGTGGGTATTGCAGCGAACACTGAAGCTTTCTTT. The J gene is TRBJ1-1, the V gene TRBV5-1; no firm D call. The CDR3 totals 17 residues. V shed 4 bases and J shed 1 base, with 20 bases lying between them. Germline CDR1 is SGHRS and CDR2 is YFSETQ.

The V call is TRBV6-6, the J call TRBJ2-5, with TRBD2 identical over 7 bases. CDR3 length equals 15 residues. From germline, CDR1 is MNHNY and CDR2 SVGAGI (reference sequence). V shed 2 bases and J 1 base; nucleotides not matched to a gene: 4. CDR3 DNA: TGTGCCAGCAGTTACCCGGGAGGCGTCCAAGAGACCCAGTACTTC. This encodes CASSYPGGVQETQYF.

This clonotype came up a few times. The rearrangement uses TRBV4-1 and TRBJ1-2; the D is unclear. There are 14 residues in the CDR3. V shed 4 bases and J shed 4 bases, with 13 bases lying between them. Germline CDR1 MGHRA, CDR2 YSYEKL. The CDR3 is CASSREGMGYGYTF. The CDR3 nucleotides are TGCGCCAGCAGCCGCGAAGGGATGGGCTATGGCTACACCTTC.

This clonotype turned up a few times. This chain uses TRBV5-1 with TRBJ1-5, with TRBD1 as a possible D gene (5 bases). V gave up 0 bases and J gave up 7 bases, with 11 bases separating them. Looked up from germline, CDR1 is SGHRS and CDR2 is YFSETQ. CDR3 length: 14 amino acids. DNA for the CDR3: TGCGCCAGCAGCTTGGAGGCAGGGAAACAGCCCCAGCATTTT. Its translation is CASSLEAGKQPQHF. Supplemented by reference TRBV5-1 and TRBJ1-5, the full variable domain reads KAGVTQTPRYLIKTRGQQVTLSCSPISGHRSVSWYQQTPGQGLQFLFEYFSETQRNKGNFPGRFSGRQFSNSRSEMNVSTLELGDSALYLCASSLEAGKQPQHFGDGTRLSIL.

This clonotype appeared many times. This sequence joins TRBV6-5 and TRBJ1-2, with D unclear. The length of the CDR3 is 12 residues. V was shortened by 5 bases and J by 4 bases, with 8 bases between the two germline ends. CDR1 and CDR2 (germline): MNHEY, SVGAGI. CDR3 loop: CASSTPGYGYTF. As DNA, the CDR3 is TGTGCCAGCAGTACACCCGGCTATGGCTACACCTTC.

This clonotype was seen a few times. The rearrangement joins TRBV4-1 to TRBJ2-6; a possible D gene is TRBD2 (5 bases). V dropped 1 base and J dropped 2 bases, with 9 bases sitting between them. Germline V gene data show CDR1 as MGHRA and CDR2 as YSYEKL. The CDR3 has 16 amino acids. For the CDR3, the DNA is TGCGCCAGCAGCCAAGCCGGGGAAACTGGGGCCAACGTCCTGACTTTC. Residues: CASSQAGETGANVLTF.

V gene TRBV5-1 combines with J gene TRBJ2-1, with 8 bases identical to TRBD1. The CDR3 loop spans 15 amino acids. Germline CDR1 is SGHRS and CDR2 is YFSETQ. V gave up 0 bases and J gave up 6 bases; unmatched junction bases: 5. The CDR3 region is CASSLGLGQGNEQFF. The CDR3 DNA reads TGCGCCAGCAGCTTGGGGCTCGGACAGGGCAATGAGCAGTTCTTC.

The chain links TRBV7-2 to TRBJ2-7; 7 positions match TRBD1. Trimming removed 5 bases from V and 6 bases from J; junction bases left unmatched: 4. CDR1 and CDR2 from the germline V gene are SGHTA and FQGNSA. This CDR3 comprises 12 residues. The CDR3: CASSLQGFEQYF. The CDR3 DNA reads TGTGCCAGCAGCCTACAGGGGTTCGAGCAGTACTTC.

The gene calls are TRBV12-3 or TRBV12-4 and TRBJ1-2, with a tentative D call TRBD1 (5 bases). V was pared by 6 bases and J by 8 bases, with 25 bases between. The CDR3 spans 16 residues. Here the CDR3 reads CASSPRVTYQGGGYTF. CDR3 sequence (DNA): TGTGCCAGCAGCCCGAGGGTGACCTATCAGGGCGGCGGCTACACCTTC.

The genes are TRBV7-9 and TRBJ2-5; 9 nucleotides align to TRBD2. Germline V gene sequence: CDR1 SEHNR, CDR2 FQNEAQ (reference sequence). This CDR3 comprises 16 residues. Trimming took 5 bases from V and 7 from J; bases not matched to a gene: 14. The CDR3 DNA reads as TGTGCCAGCAGCCCTCGGGGGAGCGGGGGGCCACGGACCCAGTACTTC. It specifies CASSPRGSGGPRTQYF.

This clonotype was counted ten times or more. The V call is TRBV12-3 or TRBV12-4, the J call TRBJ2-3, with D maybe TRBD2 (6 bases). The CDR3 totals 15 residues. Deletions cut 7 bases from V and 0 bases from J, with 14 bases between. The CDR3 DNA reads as TGTGCCAGCACCTCGACGGCGGGGAGCACAGATACGCAGTATTTT. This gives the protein CASTSTAGSTDTQYF.

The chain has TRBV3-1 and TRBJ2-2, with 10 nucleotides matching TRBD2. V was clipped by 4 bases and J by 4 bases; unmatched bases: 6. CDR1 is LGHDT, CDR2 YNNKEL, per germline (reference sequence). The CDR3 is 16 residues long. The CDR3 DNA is TGTGCCAGCAGCCTCTCTAGCGGGGGCGGCACCGGGGAGCTGTTTTTT. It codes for CASSLSSGGGTGELFF.

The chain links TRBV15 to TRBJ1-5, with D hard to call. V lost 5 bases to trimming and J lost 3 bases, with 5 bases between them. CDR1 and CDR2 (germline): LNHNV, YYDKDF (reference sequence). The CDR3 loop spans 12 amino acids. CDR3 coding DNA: TGTGCCACCAGCGAGAACAATCAGCCCCAGCATTTT. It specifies CATSENNQPQHF.